The 21 T cell receptor beta chains listed next were all sequenced from one sample in a study of blood T cells in healthy people across ages. Sample-barcoded 5' priming and a J-beta primer mix drove a second PCR of 7 to 11 cycles. TCRdb fed the 5' RACE reads into MiXCR, producing one record per CDR3 protein. Among about 800,000 distinct CDR3 sequences listed, around 25% were seen once. The same sample was also studied in work on T cells of mothers and their children.

The material sequenced was blood. These receptor sequences come from a boy aged 5-17 years in good health.

This sequence joins TRBV11-2 and TRBJ2-3; D is uncertain. CDR1 and CDR2 (germline): SGHAT, FQNNGV. The CDR3 runs to 18 residues. Trimming cost V 1 base and J 5 bases, with 22 bases left between them. The CDR3 sequence is CASSLALRGYLGGDTQYF. CDR3 DNA: TGTGCCAGCAGCTTAGCTCTTCGTGGCTACTTAGGCGGAGATACGCAGTATTTT.

The chain recombines TRBV27 with TRBJ2-2; 7 bases map to TRBD1. Germline CDR1 reads MNHEY; CDR2 reads SMNVEV (reference sequence). This CDR3 contains 16 residues. After removal of 5 bases from V and 1 base from J, the junction contained 7 bases not matched to a gene. As DNA, the CDR3 is TGTGCCAGCAGTCCTAATTACAGGGGGAACACCGGGGAGCTGTTTTTT. It translates to CASSPNYRGNTGELFF.

The gene calls are TRBV7-6 and TRBJ2-1; TRBD1 or TRBD2 may be the D gene (6 bases each). Deletions cut 1 base from V and 5 bases from J, with 15 bases between. Germline-derived CDR1 and CDR2 are SGHVS and FNYEAQ. This CDR3 comprises 16 residues. In DNA form, the CDR3 reads TGTGCCAGCAGCTTAGGATTCTGGGGGGCCGACAATGAGCAGTTCTTC. This translates into CASSLGFWGADNEQFF.

This clonotype occurred many times. The chain couples TRBV3-1 to TRBJ2-7; 7 nucleotides line up with TRBD2. Germline V gene lookup returns CDR1 LGHDT and CDR2 YNNKEL (reference sequence). This CDR3 is 13 amino acids long. The trim removed 2 bases at V and 3 bases at J, leaving 1 base unmatched. In nucleotides, the CDR3 is TGTGCCAGCAGCCAAACGGGAGGCTACGAGCAGTACTTC. Protein: CASSQTGGYEQYF.

The gene calls are TRBV29-1 and TRBJ2-5; the match to TRBD2 covers 11 bases. The J call may be in error: the DNA end matches TRBJ2-7 better. Per germline, CDR1 SQVTM and CDR2 ANQGSEA. The CDR3 loop spans 14 amino acids. Written as DNA, the CDR3 is TGCAGCGTTGGTATAGCGGGAGGGGTCTACGAGCAGTACTTC. This sequence encodes CSVGIAGGVYEQYF.

This clonotype was picked up a small number of times. The rearrangement joins TRBV15 to TRBJ1-4; 8 bases agree with TRBD1. Germline V gene sequence: CDR1 LNHNV, CDR2 YYDKDF (reference sequence). This CDR3 has 16 amino acids. The J segment lost 6 bases and the V segment lost 0 bases, leaving 6 bases of the junction unmatched. CDR3 coding DNA: TGTGCCACCAGCAGAGATTTGGACAGGGTTCATGAAAAACTGTTTTTT. This codes for CATSRDLDRVHEKLFF.

This clonotype was recorded at least ten times. This chain connects TRBV7-2 to TRBJ2-3, with a tentative D call TRBD2 (5 bases). The length of the CDR3 is 15 residues. From germline, CDR1 is SGHTA and CDR2 FQGNSA. Trimming removed 1 base at V and 0 bases at J, with 8 bases between. CDR3 in amino acids: CASSLVGGSTDTQYF. CDR3 sequence (DNA): TGTGCCAGCAGCTTAGTCGGCGGGAGCACAGATACGCAGTATTTT.

This clonotype came up many times. V gene TRBV29-1 combines with J gene TRBJ2-1; TRBD2 matches 7 bases. CDR3 length: 13 amino acids. J was trimmed by 6 bases and V by 7 bases; bases with no gene match: 9. CDR1 and CDR2 (germline): SQVTM, ANQGSEA. The CDR3 region has the DNA TGCAGCGCTAGCGGAACTATCCTCAATGAGCAGTTCTTC. Its protein is CSASGTILNEQFF.

V usage is TRBV29-1 and J usage is TRBJ2-7, with D perhaps matching TRBD1 or TRBD2 (5 bases each). Between the trimmed V and J ends, which lost 4 bases and 10 bases, there was a span of 20 bases. The germline V gene encodes CDR1 SQVTM and CDR2 ANQGSEA. This CDR3 has 13 residues. CDR3 amino acids: CSVASGTALEQYF. DNA for the CDR3: TGCAGCGTTGCCTCCGGGACCGCTCTCGAACAGTACTTC.

There are a few counts of this clonotype. The chain combines TRBV6-2 or TRBV6-3 with TRBJ2-1; D gene ambiguous. V lost 2 bases, J lost 2 bases, and 7 bases lay in between. The CDR3 is 14 amino acids. The V gene's germline CDR1 is MNHEY and CDR2 SVGEGT. The CDR3 is CASSYGGTYNEQFF. The DNA of the CDR3 is TGTGCCAGCAGTTACGGCGGTACCTACAATGAGCAGTTCTTC.

This clonotype was seen a few times. This chain uses TRBV29-1 with TRBJ2-1; 10 bases are a match to TRBD1. In germline, CDR1 is SQVTM, CDR2 ANQGSEA. The ends lost 7 bases at V and 5 bases at J; junction bases unmatched: 2. This CDR3 comprises 12 residues. CDR3 sequence: CSAGQGDNEQFF. The CDR3 nucleotides are TGCAGCGCCGGACAGGGGGACAATGAGCAGTTCTTC.

The V gene is TRBV4-2, the J gene TRBJ2-5; D gene uncertain. The J call may be in error: the DNA end matches TRBJ2-1 better. Per germline, CDR1 LGHNA and CDR2 YNFKEQ. The CDR3 covers 15 residues. Written as DNA, the CDR3 is TGTGCCAGCAGCCAAGATATTGGAGCTATTGATGAGCAGTTCTTC. This gives the protein CASSQDIGAIDEQFF.

The chain carries TRBV3-1 and TRBJ1-2; tentatively, D is TRBD1 (5 bases). With 4 bases removed from V and 4 bases from J, the gap between germline ends came to 13 bases. CDR1 is LGHDT, CDR2 YNNKEL, per germline (reference sequence). The CDR3 has 14 amino acids. The CDR3, as DNA: TGTGCCAGCAGCCGAATAGGGGTCTCCTATGGCTACACCTTC. It translates to CASSRIGVSYGYTF.

V is TRBV10-3 and J is TRBJ2-7; D is undetermined. The CDR3 runs to 13 residues. The V gene's germline CDR1 is ENHRY and CDR2 SYGVKD. Deletions cut 4 bases from V and 0 bases from J, with 7 bases between. The CDR3 is CAISGYSSYEQYF. The CDR3 nucleotides read TGTGCCATCAGTGGATACAGCTCCTACGAGCAGTACTTC.

This chain connects TRBV5-6 to TRBJ2-5; 9 nucleotides align to TRBD2. The CDR3 is made up of 13 amino acids. The germline V gene has CDR1 SGHDT and CDR2 YYEEEE. The J segment lost 9 bases and the V segment lost 0 bases, leaving 3 bases of the junction unmatched. The CDR3 loop reads CASSLASGEPQYF. CDR3 in DNA: TGTGCCAGCAGCTTGGCTAGCGGGGAGCCCCAGTACTTC. The full variable domain, with the rest looked up from reference TRBV5-6 and TRBJ2-5, is DAGVTQSPTHLIKTRGQQVTLRCSPKSGHDTVSWYQQALGQGPQFIFQYYEEEERQRGNFPDRFSGHQFPNYSSELNVNALLLGDSALYLCASSLASGEPQYFGPGTRLLVL.

The chain has TRBV9 and TRBJ2-5; D is unclear. CDR3 length: 13 residues. The germline V gene has CDR1 SGDLS and CDR2 YYNGEE. V was trimmed by 2 bases and J by 2 bases, leaving 7 bases between them. The CDR3: CASSVEQQETQYF. In DNA, the CDR3 is TGTGCCAGCAGCGTGGAACAGCAAGAGACCCAGTACTTC.

This clonotype has more than one count but fewer than ten. One end of the junction does not line up with germline, which may come from a read error. The chain links TRBV28 to TRBJ1-4; no definite D call. CDR1 is MDHEN and CDR2 is SYDVKM in the germline V gene. The CDR3 is 12 amino acids. The CDR3 protein is CASSPLREKLFF. CDR3 coding DNA: TGTGCCAGCAGCCCCCTGAGGGAAAAACTGTTCTTT.

The chain employs TRBV10-3 and TRBJ2-1; 9 positions match TRBD2. Germline V lookup: CDR1 ENHRY, CDR2 SYGVKD. J gave up 7 bases and V 6 bases, and 10 bases lay outside the gene matches. The CDR3 spans 15 residues. CDR3 protein: CAIRGISGSGNEQFF. The CDR3 region has the DNA TGTGCCATCAGAGGTATTAGCGGGAGTGGAAATGAGCAGTTCTTC.

The chain uses TRBV20-1 and TRBJ2-1; the D is unclear. There are 17 residues in the CDR3. The germline V and J ends were trimmed by 5 bases and 3 bases, with 23 bases remaining between them. The V gene's germline CDR1 is DFQATT and CDR2 SNEGSKA (reference sequence). CDR3 nucleotide sequence: TGCAGTGCTGAGGTAGAAGGGTATCGGGCAGTCTACAATGAGCAGTTCTTC. Its translation is CSAEVEGYRAVYNEQFF.

The table lists this clonotype with many counts. V and J are TRBV5-1 and TRBJ2-3; D gene unclear. The V end lost 0 bases, the J end lost 2 bases, and 4 bases lay between the germline ends. CDR1 and CDR2 from the germline V gene are SGHRS and YFSETQ. This CDR3 comprises 13 residues. CDR3 sequence: CASSLEVTDTQYF. CDR3 DNA: TGCGCCAGCAGCTTGGAGGTCACAGATACGCAGTATTTT.

This clonotype was counted only a few times. The V call is TRBV6-6, the J call TRBJ1-5; D is ambiguous. The CDR3 extends over 10 amino acids. Between the trimmed V and J ends, which lost 9 bases and 7 bases, there was a span of 7 bases. Looked up from germline, CDR1 is MNHNY and CDR2 is SVGAGI (reference sequence). This CDR3 reads CASRVQPQHF. The CDR3, as DNA: TGTGCCAGTCGCGTCCAGCCCCAGCATTTT.